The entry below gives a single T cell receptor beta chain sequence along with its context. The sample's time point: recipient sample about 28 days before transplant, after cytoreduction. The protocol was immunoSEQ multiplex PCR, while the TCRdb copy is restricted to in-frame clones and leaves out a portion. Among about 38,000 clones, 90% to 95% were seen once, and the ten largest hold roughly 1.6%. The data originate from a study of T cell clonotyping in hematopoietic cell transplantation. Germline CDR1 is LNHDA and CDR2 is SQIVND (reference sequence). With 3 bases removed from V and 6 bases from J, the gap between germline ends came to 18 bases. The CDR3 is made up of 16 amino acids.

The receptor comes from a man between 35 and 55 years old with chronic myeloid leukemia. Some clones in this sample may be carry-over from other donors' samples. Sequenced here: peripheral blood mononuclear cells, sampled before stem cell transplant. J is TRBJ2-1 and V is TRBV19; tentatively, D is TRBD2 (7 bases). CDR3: CASSIAGGASLNEQFF. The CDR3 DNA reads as TGTGCCAGTAGTATTGCTGGGGGGGCCTCCCTCAATGAGCAGTTCTTC.